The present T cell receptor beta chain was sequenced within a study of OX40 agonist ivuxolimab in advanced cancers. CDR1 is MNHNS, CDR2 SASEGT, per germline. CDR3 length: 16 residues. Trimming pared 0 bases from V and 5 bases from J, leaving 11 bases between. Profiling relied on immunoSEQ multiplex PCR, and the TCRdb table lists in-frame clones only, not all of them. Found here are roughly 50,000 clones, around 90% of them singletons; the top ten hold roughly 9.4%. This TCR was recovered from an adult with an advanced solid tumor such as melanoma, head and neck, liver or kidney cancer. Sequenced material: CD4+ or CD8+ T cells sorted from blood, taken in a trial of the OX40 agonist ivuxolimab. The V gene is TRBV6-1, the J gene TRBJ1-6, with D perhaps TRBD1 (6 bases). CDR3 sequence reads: CASSEAWGGNNSPLHF. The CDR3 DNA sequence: TGTGCCAGCAGTGAAGCCTGGGGGGGCAATAATTCACCCCTCCACTTT.